This T cell receptor beta chain originates from a study of T cell responses to AZD1222 COVID-19 vaccine. Study observations and caveats: In the spike-specific TCR repertoire, nearly half reportedly target unmutated variant regions. Following two doses of AZD1222, Spike-specific TCR breadth and depth rose.

Germline V gives CDR1 SGHRS, CDR2 YFSETQ. The germline V and J ends were trimmed by 0 bases and 4 bases, with 13 bases remaining between them. This CDR3 contains 15 residues. Second-dose recipients at about 4 or about 12 weeks were treated as one pooled group. As for this clone: Its antigen is unidentified.

Here immunoSEQ multiplex PCR was the method, and the copy in TCRdb shows in-frame clones only, minus some. Found here are over 130,000 clones, around 90% of them singletons; the top ten hold less than 5%. The receptor comes from an adult who received the AZD1222 COVID-19 vaccine. The source was peripheral blood, collected 28 days after the second AZD1222 dose. The genes are TRBV5-1 and TRBJ1-2; D call uncertain. The CDR3 sequence is CASSLDGTSSYGYTF. The DNA for the CDR3 is TGCGCCAGCAGCTTGGACGGAACCAGCTCCTATGGCTACACCTTC.